What follows describes a single TCR beta chain. Its antigen is still unknown. The CDR3 is cut off 3 residues early in the read; its end comes from the germline J gene. The nonmyeloablative bone marrow transplants came from related graft donors, with transient mixed chimerism. The data belong to a study of Tregs in tolerant kidney transplant recipients. Overall study findings and caveats: For some patients, primers changed over time, blocking nucleotide-level comparison. Antigen-driven expansion was suggested because donor-specific Tregs expanded more than all Tregs in tolerant patients.

The method was immunoSEQ multiplex PCR; TCRdb's version includes in-frame clones alone and lacks a portion of them. The sample table sets out 11,000 to 15,000 clones. CDR3 length: 13 residues. The germline V gene has CDR1 SQVTM and CDR2 ANQGSEA. Trimming removed 6 bases from V and 3 bases from J; junction bases left unmatched: 7. The gene calls are TRBV29-1 and TRBJ2-7; TRBD1 aligns across 8 bases. The source was CD8+ T cells from blood (PBMCs), collected 6 months after the transplant. This receptor was identified in a human patient who received a combined kidney and bone marrow transplant. T cells may partly derive from the graft donor. CDR3 in amino acids: CSVAPGTGYEQYF. The CDR3 DNA, read in part, is TGCAGCGTGGCCCCTGGGACAGGCTACGAG.